These T cell receptor beta chains were read from a single sample in a study of blood T cell repertoires in COVID-19. Some clones are missing from TCRdb's copy, which holds only in-frame ones; the method was immunoSEQ multiplex PCR. This sample has around 100,000 clones, with 89% found just once. Sequenced input: peripheral blood. The receptors were sampled from a woman older than 75 in a cohort sampled during active COVID-19. Both conserved end residues are part of each CDR3. Each record gives: CDR3 length, J gene, V gene, CDR3 protein.

14 TRBJ2-3 TRBV6-5 CASAGTSQKDTQYF
17 TRBJ2-1 TRBV6-2/TRBV6-3 CASSRTSGPSSYNEQFF
16 TRBJ2-3 TRBV25-1 CASSELALTNTDTQYF
18 TRBJ2-3 TRBV5-4 CASSPPPTGGIGTDTQYF
13 TRBJ1-1 TRBV2 CANPPGLSTEAFF
14 TRBJ2-5 TRBV19 CASSLQGASETQYF
15 TRBJ2-3 TRBV27 CASSLSPRGTDTQYF
14 TRBJ1-6 TRBV6-5 CASTPQGWPSPLHF
13 TRBJ2-7 TRBV10-3 CAISESPNHEQYF
14 TRBJ1-2 TRBV5-1 CASSTLQDSYGYTF
14 TRBJ1-1 TRBV5-1 CASSLGQALTEAFF
15 TRBJ1-1 TRBV18 CASSVLGQWDTEAFF
13 TRBJ1-5 TRBV7-3 CASSMDRNQPQHF
15 TRBJ2-1 TRBV27 CASRNRGEGADEQFF
15 TRBJ2-5 TRBV5-6 CASSPLAGVVETQYF
14 TRBJ1-4 TRBV30 CAWSVTGLTEKLFF
14 TRBJ1-1 TRBV27 CASSLGGGYTEAFF
14 TRBJ2-3 TRBV28 CASSLGGSTDTQYF
16 TRBJ2-3 TRBV5-1 CASSTGTGGGTDTQYF
15 TRBJ1-3 TRBV28 CASSLRSISGNTIYF
15 TRBJ2-2 TRBV6-4 CASRTEGSLSGELFF
13 TRBJ1-1 TRBV6-5 CASRPGQGAVAFF
12 TRBJ1-2 TRBV29-1 CSAGGTPGGYTF
16 TRBJ2-1 TRBV18 CASSPGTPGGYNEQFF
13 TRBJ1-4 TRBV5-6 CASGQGAREKLFF
13 TRBJ2-2 TRBV3-1/TRBV3-2 CASSQDLVGELFF
16 TRBJ2-2 TRBV9 CASSDPAGPGTGELFF
15 TRBJ1-4 TRBV5-6 CASSLDDGGNEKLFF
16 TRBJ2-7 TRBV7-9 CASSLLSGMAPYEQYF
13 TRBJ2-7 TRBV20-1 CSASVGGYNEQYF
17 TRBJ2-7 TRBV7-9 CASSTAGASGYEYEQYF
15 TRBJ1-3 TRBV5-1 CASSFEQGTGNTIYF
21 TRBJ2-4 TRBV1 CTSSQDGGTSGGPTGENIQYF
15 TRBJ2-1 TRBV5-1 CASSVGSNLINEQFF
13 TRBJ2-7 TRBV11-3 CASSLTSSYEQYF
14 TRBJ2-1 TRBV18 CASSVSGTGREQFF
15 TRBJ2-1 TRBV27 CASSLVGGAHNEQFF
17 TRBJ1-4 TRBV13 CASSLRGMRTTNEKLFF
17 TRBJ2-1 TRBV15 CATSRGQLAGFSNEQFF
13 TRBJ2-7 TRBV11-3 CASSYRVTYEQYF
13 TRBJ1-4 TRBV6-4 CASSDGGGEKLFF
15 TRBJ1-1 TRBV10-1 CASSVWRTPWTEAFF
15 TRBJ2-7 TRBV5-1 CASSTSGALSYEQYF
13 TRBJ2-7 TRBV27 CASSPDSSYEQYF
16 TRBJ1-3 TRBV15 CATSREDRLSGNTIYF
15 TRBJ1-5 TRBV6-5 CASSSQGVGNQPQHF
14 TRBJ1-2 TRBV27 CAKDRGRLGYGYTF
14 TRBJ2-3 TRBV5-4 CASSWTGSTDTQYF
16 TRBJ2-5 TRBV6-5 CASSYAGTSWVETQYF
15 TRBJ2-5 TRBV5-4 CASSLSPATKETQYF
13 TRBJ2-7 TRBV15 CATSRAGIYEQYF
17 TRBJ2-1 TRBV18 CASSLPLSGEVYNEQFF
15 TRBJ2-1 TRBV6-5 CASLARDYSYNEQFF
16 TRBJ2-1 TRBV24-1 CATSDPSGISYNEQFF
16 TRBJ2-2 TRBV5-1 CASSPVSGMITGELFF
16 TRBJ2-7 TRBV28 CASSSSEGGASYEQYF
15 TRBJ2-4 TRBV28 CASAGGREVTGIQYF
13 TRBJ2-2 TRBV7-9 CASSLDRTGELFF
14 TRBJ2-5 TRBV7-2 CASSALAGQETQYF